The 17 T cell receptor beta chains presented below share a single source sample, sequenced in a study of blood T cell repertoires in COVID-19. Only in-frame clones appear in the TCRdb table, and some are missing; sequencing was by immunoSEQ multiplex PCR. The sample shows 270,000 or so clones, over 75% of them seen only once. Sequencing was performed on peripheral blood. The receptors originated from a human donor in a cohort sampled during active COVID-19.

The chain employs TRBV27 and TRBJ2-3, with D tentatively TRBD1 (6 bases). Trimming took off 5 bases at V and 4 bases at J, with 22 bases between the two ends. Looked up from germline, CDR1 is MNHEY and CDR2 is SMNVEV (reference sequence). This CDR3 spans 17 amino acids. CDR3 amino acids: CASSAYSRNRVSDTQYF. Written as DNA, the CDR3 is TGTGCCAGCAGTGCGTACTCCCGGAACAGGGTGTCAGATACGCAGTATTTT.

The V call is TRBV19, the J call TRBJ1-6; D gene ambiguous. Trimming took off 3 bases at V and 9 bases at J, with 15 bases between the two ends. The CDR3 sequence is 15 residues long. Germline CDR1 and CDR2: LNHDA and SQIVND (reference sequence). The CDR3 region has the DNA TGTGCCAGTAGTATTGGACTGGGCTTTGGTTCACCCCTCCACTTT. Its protein product is CASSIGLGFGSPLHF.

The chain uses TRBV7-8 and TRBJ2-7, with TRBD1 matching over 7 bases. J gave up 1 base and V 5 bases, and 8 bases lay outside the gene matches. The germline V gene encodes CDR1 SGHVS and CDR2 FQNEAQ. This CDR3 has 15 residues. The CDR3 protein is CASSARDRVSYEQYF. Here the CDR3 DNA reads TGTGCCAGCAGCGCCCGGGACAGAGTTTCCTACGAGCAGTACTTC. The whole variable domain, remainder taken from reference TRBV7-8 and TRBJ2-7, is GAGVSQSPRYKVAKRGQDVALRCDPISGHVSLFWYQQALGQGPEFLTYFQNEAQLDKSGLPSDRFFAERPEGSVSTLKIQRTQQEDSAVYLCASSARDRVSYEQYFGPGTRLTVT.

V and J are TRBV5-1 and TRBJ1-3; 7 nucleotides line up with TRBD1. The ends lost 4 bases at V and 3 bases at J; junction bases unmatched: 4. Germline CDR1 reads SGHRS; CDR2 reads YFSETQ. The CDR3 runs to 14 residues. The CDR3 loop is CASSAQGNGNTIYF. The CDR3 coding sequence is TGCGCCAGCAGCGCACAGGGGAATGGAAACACCATATATTTT.

The rearrangement joins TRBV5-5 to TRBJ2-5; TRBD2 matches 11 bases. This CDR3 comprises 16 residues. Losses at the gene ends were 2 bases for V and 3 bases for J; bases not matched to a gene: 6. CDR1 SGHKS and CDR2 YYEKEE come from the germline V gene (reference sequence). CDR3 sequence: CASSFSLAGGKETQYF. The DNA of the CDR3 is TGTGCCAGCAGCTTTTCCTTAGCGGGGGGGAAAGAGACCCAGTACTTC.

The CDR3 sequence is CASSPQSTGELFF. In DNA, the CDR3 is TGTGCCAGCTCACCACAGAGCACCGGGGAGCTGTTTTTT. This chain connects TRBV18 to TRBJ2-2; the D is unclear. With 1 base removed from V and 4 bases from J, the gap between germline ends came to 4 bases. The germline CDR1 and CDR2 sequences are KGHSH and LQKENI. CDR3 length: 13 amino acids.

The V gene is TRBV14, the J gene TRBJ2-5; D remains unclear. The V and J ends lost 3 bases and 2 bases respectively, with 7 bases between them. This CDR3 comprises 13 residues. Germline-derived CDR1 and CDR2 are SGHDN and FVKESK. The CDR3: CASSQNSQETQYF. Written as DNA, the CDR3 is TGTGCCAGCAGCCAGAACTCACAAGAGACCCAGTACTTC.

V usage is TRBV5-1 and J usage is TRBJ1-1; 7 positions agree with TRBD1. The CDR3 loop spans 14 amino acids. Germline V CDR1 and CDR2: SGHRS, YFSETQ. J was trimmed by 0 bases and V by 7 bases; bases with no gene match: 6. The CDR3 region has the DNA TGCGCCAGCCGTGGGACAGAGATGAACACTGAAGCTTTCTTT. This translates into CASRGTEMNTEAFF.

This chain links TRBV6-4 with TRBJ2-1, with a tentative D call TRBD2 (6 bases). The germline CDR1 and CDR2 sequences are MRHNA and SNTAGT. CDR3 length: 18 amino acids. Trimming cost V 0 bases and J 7 bases, with 22 bases left between them. The CDR3 loop reads CASSDSRLRGMRANEQFF. The CDR3 nucleotides read TGTGCCAGCAGTGACTCGCGGTTGCGCGGGATGAGGGCTAATGAGCAGTTCTTC.

The chain has TRBV2 and TRBJ2-5; 15 bases match TRBD2. This CDR3 contains 20 residues. Germline assignment: CDR1 SNHLY and CDR2 FYNNEI. Germline trimming cut 5 bases from V and 4 bases from J; bases unmatched to any gene: 17. The CDR3 sequence is CASSPRIKIPGLAGGETQYF. The CDR3 nucleotides read TGTGCCAGCAGTCCTCGCATCAAAATACCGGGACTAGCGGGGGGAGAGACCCAGTACTTC.

V is TRBV5-8 and J is TRBJ2-2; perhaps TRBD1 as D (5 bases). The V gene lost 1 base and the J gene lost 4 bases, with 14 bases spanning the gap. The CDR3 is 16 residues long. Looked up from germline, CDR1 is SGHTS and CDR2 is YDEGEE. The chain's CDR3 is CASSLFQGFSTGELFF. In DNA form, the CDR3 reads TGTGCCAGCAGCTTGTTTCAGGGTTTTTCCACCGGGGAGCTGTTTTTT.

The chain recombines TRBV15 with TRBJ2-2, with 7 bases fitting TRBD2. Losses at the gene ends were 3 bases for V and 0 bases for J; bases not matched to a gene: 4. CDR1 and CDR2 from the germline V gene are LNHNV and YYDKDF (reference sequence). This CDR3 is built from 16 residues. DNA for the CDR3: TGTGCCACCAGCAGGAATCTAGCGGCGAACACCGGGGAGCTGTTTTTT. Protein product: CATSRNLAANTGELFF.

This clone was observed a single time. The chain recombines TRBV6-4 with TRBJ2-1; TRBD2 matches at 10 bases. CDR3 length equals 15 residues. After removal of 5 bases from V and 2 bases from J, the junction contained 3 bases not matched to a gene. From germline, CDR1 is MRHNA and CDR2 SNTAGT. This CDR3 is CASSKSGRAYNEQFF. The CDR3 DNA is TGTGCCAGCAGTAAGAGCGGGAGGGCCTACAATGAGCAGTTCTTC.

This clone was detected only once. This rearrangement joins TRBV16 to TRBJ2-1; tentatively, D is TRBD2 (6 bases). V was shortened by 0 bases and J by 8 bases, with 14 bases between the two germline ends. The CDR3 sequence is 15 residues long. The germline V gene encodes CDR1 KGHSY and CDR2 FQNENV. CDR3 in amino acids: CASSQSGGLGDEQFF. DNA of the CDR3: TGTGCCAGCAGCCAATCGGGAGGTCTGGGCGATGAGCAGTTCTTC.

V gene TRBV10-3 combines with J gene TRBJ1-2; 11 nucleotides agree with TRBD1. Unmatched junction bases numbered 1, after V lost 2 bases and J lost 5 bases. Germline V gives CDR1 ENHRY, CDR2 SYGVKD. The CDR3 covers 14 residues. CDR3 nucleotides: TGTGCCATCAGTGAGGGACAGGGGGCGTATGGCTACACCTTC. Its protein is CAISEGQGAYGYTF.

The chain has TRBV27 and TRBJ2-7; maybe TRBD1 (6 bases). CDR3 length: 14 residues. Germline V gene data show CDR1 as MNHEY and CDR2 as SMNVEV (reference sequence). Trimming left V 5 bases short and J 1 base short, with 12 bases between. CDR3 loop: CASSITGTSYEQYF. In DNA, the CDR3 is TGTGCCAGCAGTATCACCGGGACATCCTACGAGCAGTACTTC.

The chain recombines TRBV5-1 with TRBJ2-5; TRBD2 agrees at 7 bases. Germline trimming cut 0 bases from V and 0 bases from J; bases unmatched to any gene: 11. Germline V gene sequence: CDR1 SGHRS, CDR2 YFSETQ. There are 18 residues in the CDR3. The CDR3 DNA reads as TGCGCCAGCAGCTTGGTGCGTGGGAGGGCCTCGTACCAAGAGACCCAGTACTTC. Translating it yields CASSLVRGRASYQETQYF.